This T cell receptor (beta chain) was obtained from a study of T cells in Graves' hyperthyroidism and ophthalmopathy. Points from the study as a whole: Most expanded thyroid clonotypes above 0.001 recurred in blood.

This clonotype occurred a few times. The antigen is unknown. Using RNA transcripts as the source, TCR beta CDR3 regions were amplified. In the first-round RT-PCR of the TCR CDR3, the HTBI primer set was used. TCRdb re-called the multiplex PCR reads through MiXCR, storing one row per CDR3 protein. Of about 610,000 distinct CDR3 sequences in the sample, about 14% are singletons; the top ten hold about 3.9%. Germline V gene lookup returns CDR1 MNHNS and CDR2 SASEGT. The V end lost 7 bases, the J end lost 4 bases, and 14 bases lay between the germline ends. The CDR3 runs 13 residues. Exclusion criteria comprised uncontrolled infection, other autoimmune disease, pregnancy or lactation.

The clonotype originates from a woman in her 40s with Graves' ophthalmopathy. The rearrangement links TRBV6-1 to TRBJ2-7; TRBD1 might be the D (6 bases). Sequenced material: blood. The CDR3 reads CASKPGHKYEQYF. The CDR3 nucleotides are TGTGCCAGCAAACCGGGACATAAATACGAGCAGTACTTC.